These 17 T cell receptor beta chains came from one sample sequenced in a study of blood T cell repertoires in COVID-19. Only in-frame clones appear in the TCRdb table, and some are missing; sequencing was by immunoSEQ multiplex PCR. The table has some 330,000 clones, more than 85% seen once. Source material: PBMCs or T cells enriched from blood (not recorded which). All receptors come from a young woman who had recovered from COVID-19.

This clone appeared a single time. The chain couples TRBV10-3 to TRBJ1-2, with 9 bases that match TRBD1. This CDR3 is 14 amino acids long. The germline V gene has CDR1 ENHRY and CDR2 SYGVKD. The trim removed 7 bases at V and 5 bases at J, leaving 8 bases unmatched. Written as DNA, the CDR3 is TGTGCCATCACCAAGGGGGACAGGGTATATGGCTACACCTTC. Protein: CAITKGDRVYGYTF.

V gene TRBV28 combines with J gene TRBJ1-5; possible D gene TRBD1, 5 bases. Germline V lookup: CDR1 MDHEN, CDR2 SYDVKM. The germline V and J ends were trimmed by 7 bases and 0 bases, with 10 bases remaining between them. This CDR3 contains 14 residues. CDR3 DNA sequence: TGTGCCAGCACCTATAGGGGTAGCAATCAGCCCCAGCATTTT. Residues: CASTYRGSNQPQHF.

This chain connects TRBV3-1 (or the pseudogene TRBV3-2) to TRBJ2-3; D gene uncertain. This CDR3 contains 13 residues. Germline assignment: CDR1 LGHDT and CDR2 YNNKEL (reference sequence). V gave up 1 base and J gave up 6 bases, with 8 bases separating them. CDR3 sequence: CASSQAGRDTQYF. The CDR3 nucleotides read TGTGCCAGCAGCCAAGCCGGCAGGGATACGCAGTATTTT.

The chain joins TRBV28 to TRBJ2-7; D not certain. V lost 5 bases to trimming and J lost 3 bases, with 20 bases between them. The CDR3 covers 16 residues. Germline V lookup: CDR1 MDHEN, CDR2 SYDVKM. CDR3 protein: CASSLPRHESYYEQYF. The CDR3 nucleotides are TGTGCCAGCAGTCTACCTCGACACGAAAGTTACTACGAGCAGTACTTC.

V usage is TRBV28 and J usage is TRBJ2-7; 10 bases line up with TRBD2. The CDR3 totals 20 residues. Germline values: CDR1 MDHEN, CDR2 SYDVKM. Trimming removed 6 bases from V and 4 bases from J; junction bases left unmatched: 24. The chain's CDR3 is CASSLLWTGETSGSSYEQYF. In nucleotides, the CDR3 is TGTGCCAGCAGCCTGCTTTGGACAGGAGAGACTAGCGGGTCCTCTTACGAGCAGTACTTC.

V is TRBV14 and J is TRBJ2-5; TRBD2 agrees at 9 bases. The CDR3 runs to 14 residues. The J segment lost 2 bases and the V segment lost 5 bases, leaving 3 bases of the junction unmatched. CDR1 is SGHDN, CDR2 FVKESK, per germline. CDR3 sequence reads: CASSVLAGQETQYF. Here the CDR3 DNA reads TGTGCCAGCAGCGTTCTAGCGGGGCAAGAGACCCAGTACTTC.

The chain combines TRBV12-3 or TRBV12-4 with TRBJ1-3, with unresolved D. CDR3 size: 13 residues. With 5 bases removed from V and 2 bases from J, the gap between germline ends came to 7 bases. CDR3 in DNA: TGTGCCAGCAGTCCCCTTCCTGGAAACACCATATATTTT. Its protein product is CASSPLPGNTIYF.

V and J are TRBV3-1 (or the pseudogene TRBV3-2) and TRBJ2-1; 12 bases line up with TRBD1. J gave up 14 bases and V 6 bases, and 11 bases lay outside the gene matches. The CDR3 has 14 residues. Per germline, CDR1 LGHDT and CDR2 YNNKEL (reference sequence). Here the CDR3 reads CASSHGTGGLSKFF. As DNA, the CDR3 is TGTGCCAGCAGTCACGGGACAGGGGGCCTAAGCAAGTTCTTC.

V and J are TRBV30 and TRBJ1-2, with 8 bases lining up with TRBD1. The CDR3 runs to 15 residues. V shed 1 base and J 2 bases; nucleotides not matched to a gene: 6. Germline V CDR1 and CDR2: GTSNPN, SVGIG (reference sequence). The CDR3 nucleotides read TGTGCCTGGAGTGGATGGACAGGGTTAAACTATGGCTACACCTTC. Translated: CAWSGWTGLNYGYTF.

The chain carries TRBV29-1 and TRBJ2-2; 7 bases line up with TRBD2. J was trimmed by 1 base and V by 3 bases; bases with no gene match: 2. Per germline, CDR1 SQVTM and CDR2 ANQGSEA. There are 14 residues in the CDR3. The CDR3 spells CSVEERGNTGELFF. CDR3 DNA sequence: TGCAGCGTTGAGGAGCGGGGGAACACCGGGGAGCTGTTTTTT.

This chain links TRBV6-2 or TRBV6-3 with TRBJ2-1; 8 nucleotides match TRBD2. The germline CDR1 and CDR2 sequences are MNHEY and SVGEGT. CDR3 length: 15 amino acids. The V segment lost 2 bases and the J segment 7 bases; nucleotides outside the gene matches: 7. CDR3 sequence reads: CASSYESGSLNEQFF. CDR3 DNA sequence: TGTGCCAGCAGTTACGAAAGCGGGAGCCTTAATGAGCAGTTCTTC.

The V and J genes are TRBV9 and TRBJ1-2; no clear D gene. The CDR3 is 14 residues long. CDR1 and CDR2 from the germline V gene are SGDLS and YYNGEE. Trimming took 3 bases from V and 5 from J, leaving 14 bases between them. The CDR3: CASSGENREYGYTF. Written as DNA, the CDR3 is TGTGCCAGCAGCGGAGAAAACAGAGAATATGGCTACACCTTC.

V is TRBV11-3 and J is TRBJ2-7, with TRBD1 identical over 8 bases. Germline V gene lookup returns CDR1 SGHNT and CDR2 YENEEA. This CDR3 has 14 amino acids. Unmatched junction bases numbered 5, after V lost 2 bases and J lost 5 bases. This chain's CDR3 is CASSLRTGINEQYF. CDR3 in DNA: TGTGCCAGCAGCTTAAGGACAGGGATTAACGAGCAGTACTTC.

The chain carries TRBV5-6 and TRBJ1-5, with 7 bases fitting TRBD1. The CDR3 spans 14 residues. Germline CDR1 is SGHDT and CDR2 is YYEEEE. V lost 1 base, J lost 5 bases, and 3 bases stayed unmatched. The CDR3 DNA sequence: TGTGCCAGCAGCTTGTCAACAGGGGATCAGCCCCAGCATTTT. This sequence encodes CASSLSTGDQPQHF. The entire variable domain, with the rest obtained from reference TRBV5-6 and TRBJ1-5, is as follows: DAGVTQSPTHLIKTRGQQVTLRCSPKSGHDTVSWYQQALGQGPQFIFQYYEEEERQRGNFPDRFSGHQFPNYSSELNVNALLLGDSALYLCASSLSTGDQPQHFGDGTRLSIL.

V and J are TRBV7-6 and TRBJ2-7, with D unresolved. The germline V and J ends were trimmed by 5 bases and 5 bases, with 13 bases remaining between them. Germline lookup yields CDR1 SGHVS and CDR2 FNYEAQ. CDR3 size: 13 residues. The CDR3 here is CASSSLRLDEQYF. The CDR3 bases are TGTGCCAGCAGCAGCCTGCGGCTGGACGAGCAGTACTTC. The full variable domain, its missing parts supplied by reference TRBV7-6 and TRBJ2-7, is GAGVSQSPRYKVTKRGQDVALRCDPISGHVSLYWYRQALGQGPEFLTYFNYEAQQDKSGLPNDRFSAERPEGSISTLTIQRTEQRDSAMYRCASSSLRLDEQYFGPGTRLTVT.

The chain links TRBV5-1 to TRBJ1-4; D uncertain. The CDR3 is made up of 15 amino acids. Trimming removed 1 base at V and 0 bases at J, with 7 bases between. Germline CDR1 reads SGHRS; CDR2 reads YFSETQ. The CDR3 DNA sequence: TGCGCCAGCAGCTTGTCTCTTGCAACTAATGAAAAACTGTTTTTT. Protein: CASSLSLATNEKLFF.

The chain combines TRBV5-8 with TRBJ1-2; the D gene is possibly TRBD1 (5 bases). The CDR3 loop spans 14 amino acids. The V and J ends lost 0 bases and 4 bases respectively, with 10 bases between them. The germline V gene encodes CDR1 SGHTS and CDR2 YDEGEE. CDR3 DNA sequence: TGTGCCAGCAGCTTGGGACAGACCAGCTATGGCTACACCTTC. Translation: CASSLGQTSYGYTF.